These 17 T cell receptor beta chains were all obtained from the same sample, sequenced in a study of blood T cell repertoires in COVID-19. Sequenced by immunoSEQ multiplex PCR; TCRdb stores in-frame clones only, minus some. Here the sample spans about 71,000 clones, over 80% being singletons. Sequencing was done on a sample of peripheral blood. These receptors came from a woman of 80 years or more with acute or convalescent COVID-19.

The V call is TRBV4-1, the J call TRBJ1-1; TRBD1 agrees at 10 bases. The CDR3 is made up of 16 amino acids. CDR1 is MGHRA and CDR2 is YSYEKL in the germline V gene. V dropped 3 bases and J dropped 0; count of bases not matched to a gene: 4. The CDR3 DNA is TGCGCCAGCAGCCATAGACAGGGGGCGTTGAACACTGAAGCTTTCTTT. Amino acids: CASSHRQGALNTEAFF.

The V call is TRBV5-1, the J call TRBJ2-5; maybe TRBD2 (7 bases). The germline V and J ends were trimmed by 5 bases and 2 bases, with 19 bases remaining between them. The CDR3 totals 16 residues. Germline CDR1 is SGHRS and CDR2 is YFSETQ. CDR3 sequence reads: CASSPGGGARQETQYF. CDR3 nucleotide sequence: TGCGCCAGCAGTCCGGGTGGGGGGGCGAGGCAAGAGACCCAGTACTTC.

The chain combines TRBV29-1 with TRBJ2-1, with D possibly TRBD2 on 6 matching bases. The CDR3 runs to 15 residues. CDR1 is SQVTM, CDR2 ANQGSEA, per germline. Trimming took off 7 bases at V and 0 bases at J, with 16 bases between the two ends. The CDR3 region is CSASGAVRSYNEQFF. The CDR3 bases are TGCAGCGCCTCGGGAGCAGTTCGCTCCTACAATGAGCAGTTCTTC.

Here the CDR3 reads CASSLTGQGKVQPQHF. The DNA for the CDR3 is TGTGCCAGCAGTTTGACGGGGCAGGGGAAGGTGCAGCCCCAGCATTTT. The chain links TRBV28 to TRBJ1-5; possibly TRBD1 for D (6 bases). Trimming took off 3 bases at V and 7 bases at J, with 19 bases between the two ends. Germline values: CDR1 MDHEN, CDR2 SYDVKM. The CDR3 sequence is 16 residues long.

V is TRBV18 and J is TRBJ1-2; 8 nucleotides agree with TRBD1. Trimming removed 0 bases from V and 7 bases from J; junction bases left unmatched: 7. Germline V gene sequence: CDR1 KGHSH, CDR2 LQKENI. There are 15 residues in the CDR3. The CDR3 coding sequence is TGTGCCAGCTCACCACCGACAGGGGCAAGTGGTGGCTACACCTTC. It yields the protein CASSPPTGASGGYTF.

J is TRBJ2-7 and V is TRBV5-5, with D possibly being TRBD1 (6 bases). Germline CDR1 SGHKS, CDR2 YYEKEE (reference sequence). CDR3 length: 16 residues. The V gene lost 0 bases and the J gene lost 5 bases, with 18 bases spanning the gap. In DNA, the CDR3 is TGTGCCAGCAGCTTGGTTCTGACAGGAGGTGTCCACGAGCAGTACTTC. Translating gives CASSLVLTGGVHEQYF.

The V call is TRBV7-6, the J call TRBJ2-1; possible D gene TRBD2, 5 bases. This CDR3 region has 16 residues. The germline V gene encodes CDR1 SGHVS and CDR2 FNYEAQ. Trimming pared 1 base from V and 10 bases from J, leaving 20 bases between. The CDR3 loop reads CASSLGADLAPGEQFF. In nucleotides, the CDR3 is TGTGCCAGCAGCTTAGGGGCCGATCTAGCTCCCGGGGAGCAGTTCTTC.

This clone has only one observation. The chain employs TRBV18 and TRBJ2-7; D gene unclear. V was cut by 3 bases and J by 3 bases, with 9 bases left in between. Germline CDR1 reads KGHSH; CDR2 reads LQKENI. The CDR3 consists of 13 residues. The DNA for the CDR3 is TGTGCCAGCTCACCGGGCAGAGACTACGAGCAGTACTTC. This gives the protein CASSPGRDYEQYF.

This chain joins TRBV5-1 and TRBJ2-2, with D possibly TRBD1 on 5 matching bases. There are 14 residues in the CDR3. V shed 2 bases and J shed 5 bases, with 10 bases lying between them. The germline V gene encodes CDR1 SGHRS and CDR2 YFSETQ. The CDR3 DNA is TGCGCCAGCAGCTTACTGTCAGGGACCGGGGAGCTGTTTTTT. This translates into CASSLLSGTGELFF.

This clone was detected many times. This chain uses TRBV3-1 (or the pseudogene TRBV3-2) with TRBJ1-4; TRBD1 might be the D (5 bases). The CDR3 has 15 amino acids. Germline V lookup: CDR1 LGHDT, CDR2 YNNKEL (reference sequence). V lost 6 bases to trimming and J lost 7 bases, with 18 bases between them. The CDR3 nucleotides read TGTGCCAGCAGTCACGCTACGAGGGGAGGTGAAAAACTGTTTTTT. Its protein product is CASSHATRGGEKLFF.

In its sample, this clone was seen once. The gene calls are TRBV4-1 and TRBJ2-1, with D perhaps TRBD2 (5 bases). V lost 3 bases and J lost 3, with 15 bases in between. There are 16 residues in the CDR3. Germline V gene data show CDR1 as MGHRA and CDR2 as YSYEKL. The CDR3 loop is CASSQYFRGYYNEQFF. The CDR3 nucleotides read TGCGCCAGCAGCCAGTATTTTCGCGGGTACTACAATGAGCAGTTCTTC.

The rearrangement uses TRBV12-5 and TRBJ2-7; 9 nucleotides align to TRBD1. Per germline, CDR1 LGHNT and CDR2 FRNRAP. The junction had 8 bases not matched to a gene; V was cut back by 2 bases and J by 3 bases. This CDR3 is built from 16 residues. The CDR3 sequence: CASGLPRQGVNYEQYF. In DNA form, the CDR3 reads TGTGCTAGTGGTTTGCCCCGACAGGGGGTTAACTACGAGCAGTACTTC.

The V gene is TRBV7-9, the J gene TRBJ2-1; tentatively, D is TRBD1 (5 bases). Trimming stripped 1 base from V and 9 bases from J, with 7 bases between. The CDR3 covers 12 residues. CDR1 is SEHNR and CDR2 is FQNEAQ in the germline V gene (reference sequence). DNA of the CDR3: TGTGCCAGCAGCTTAGGGGGCTTTGAGCAGTTCTTC. It yields the protein CASSLGGFEQFF.

The CDR3 DNA reads as TGTGCCAGCAGCAAAGGGGACAGGGGCCACGAGCAGTACTTC. Residues: CASSKGDRGHEQYF. This chain joins TRBV21-1 and TRBJ2-7; the table calls TRBD1, which could not be checked here. TRBV21-1 is a documented pseudogene. CDR3 length equals 14 residues.

The chain is built from TRBV6-5 and TRBJ1-1, with TRBD1 identical over 11 bases. Germline CDR1 and CDR2: MNHEY and SVGAGI. The CDR3 contains 14 residues. After removal of 6 bases from V and 7 bases from J, the junction contained 7 bases not matched to a gene. The CDR3 DNA is TGTGCCAGCAGAACCGGGACAGGGGGTAATGAAGCTTTCTTT. This translates into CASRTGTGGNEAFF.

The V and J genes are TRBV10-3 and TRBJ2-7; weak D call: TRBD2 (6 bases). The germline V and J ends were trimmed by 2 bases and 5 bases, with 22 bases remaining between them. The CDR3 sequence is 17 residues long. Germline CDR1 and CDR2: ENHRY and SYGVKD. The CDR3 loop reads CAISEISVRTGSHEQYF. The CDR3 DNA sequence: TGTGCCATCAGTGAGATTTCGGTTAGGACCGGGAGTCACGAGCAGTACTTC.

The chain links TRBV14 to TRBJ2-7; perhaps TRBD1 as D (6 bases). The V gene lost 0 bases and the J gene lost 8 bases, with 11 bases spanning the gap. The CDR3 is made up of 13 amino acids. Germline V gives CDR1 SGHDN, CDR2 FVKESK. The CDR3 protein is CASSQDQGLKQYF. CDR3 nucleotide sequence: TGTGCCAGCAGCCAAGATCAGGGGTTGAAGCAGTACTTC.